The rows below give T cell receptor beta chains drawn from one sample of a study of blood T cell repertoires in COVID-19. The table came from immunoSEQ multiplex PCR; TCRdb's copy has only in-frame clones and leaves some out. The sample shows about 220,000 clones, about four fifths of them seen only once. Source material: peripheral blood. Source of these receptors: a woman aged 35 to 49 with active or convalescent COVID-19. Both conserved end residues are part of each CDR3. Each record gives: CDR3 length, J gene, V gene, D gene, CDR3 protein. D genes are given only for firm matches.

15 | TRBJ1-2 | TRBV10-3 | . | CAARSEGSAGYGYTF
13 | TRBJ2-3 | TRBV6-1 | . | CASIEGLTDTQYF
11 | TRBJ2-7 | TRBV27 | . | CASSFRYEQYF
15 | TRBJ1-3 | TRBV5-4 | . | CASSLGTPSGNTIYF
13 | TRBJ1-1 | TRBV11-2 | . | CASRAFMNTEAFF
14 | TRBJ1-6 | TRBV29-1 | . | CSASLMGGGSPLHF
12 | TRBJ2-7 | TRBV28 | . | CASSWGVYEQYF
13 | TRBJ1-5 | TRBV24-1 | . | CATSDDGYQPQHF
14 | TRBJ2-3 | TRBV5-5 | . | CASRDPRTTDTQYF
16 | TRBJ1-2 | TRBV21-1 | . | CASSKVSDRYHYGYTF
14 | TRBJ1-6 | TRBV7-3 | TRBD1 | CASSSTGRNSPLHF
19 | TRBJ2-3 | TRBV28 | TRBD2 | CASSLPSAHRGGLRDTQYF
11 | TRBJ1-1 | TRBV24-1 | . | CATSGGNAAFF
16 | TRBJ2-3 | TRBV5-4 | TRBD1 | CASSTQGALDSDTQYF
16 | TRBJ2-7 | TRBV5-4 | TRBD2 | CASSGFLAGVSYEQYF
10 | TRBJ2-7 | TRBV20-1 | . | CSAGGYEQYF
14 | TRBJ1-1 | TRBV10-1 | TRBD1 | CASSEGRGNTEAFF
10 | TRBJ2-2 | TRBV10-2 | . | CATRAGELFF
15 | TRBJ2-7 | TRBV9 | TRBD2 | CASSLRLAGDDEQYF
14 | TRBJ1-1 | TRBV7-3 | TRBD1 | CASSSTGKNTEAFF
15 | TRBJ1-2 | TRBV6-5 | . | CASSYSAGRGGGWTF
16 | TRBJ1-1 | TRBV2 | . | CASSVTVLGLRTEAFF
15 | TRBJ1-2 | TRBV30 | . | CAWSLFGLSSMSYTF
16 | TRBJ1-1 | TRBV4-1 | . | CASSQGRLQGNTEAFF
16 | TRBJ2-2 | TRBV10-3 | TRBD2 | CAISELSSGKAGELFF
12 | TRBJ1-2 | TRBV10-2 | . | CASLGGDYGYTF
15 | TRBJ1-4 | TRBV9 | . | CASSVAEGLSEKLFF
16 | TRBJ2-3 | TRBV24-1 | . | CATSDFRGTGTDTQYF
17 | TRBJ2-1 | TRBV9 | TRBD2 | CASSVLGGTSGSNEQFF
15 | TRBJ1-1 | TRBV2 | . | CASSEQGMARTEAFF
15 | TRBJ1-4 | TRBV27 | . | CASSLSYRREEKLFF
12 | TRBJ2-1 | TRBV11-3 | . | CASRSFRGEQFF
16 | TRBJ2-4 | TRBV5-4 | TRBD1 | CASSLAGQGQRDIQYF